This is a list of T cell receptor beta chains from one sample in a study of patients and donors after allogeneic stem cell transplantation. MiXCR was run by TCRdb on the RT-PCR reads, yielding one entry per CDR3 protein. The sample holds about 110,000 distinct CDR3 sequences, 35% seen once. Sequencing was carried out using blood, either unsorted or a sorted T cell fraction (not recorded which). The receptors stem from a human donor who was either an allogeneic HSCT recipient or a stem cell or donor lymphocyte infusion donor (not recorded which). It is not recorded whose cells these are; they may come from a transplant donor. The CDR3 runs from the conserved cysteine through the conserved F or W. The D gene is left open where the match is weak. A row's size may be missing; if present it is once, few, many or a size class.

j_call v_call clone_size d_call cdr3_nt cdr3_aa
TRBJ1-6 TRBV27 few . TGTGCCAGCAGTCCGGGACGGCCTAATTCACCCCTCCACTTT CASSPGRPNSPLHF
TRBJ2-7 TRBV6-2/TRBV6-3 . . TGTGCCAGCAGCCCCCCCAACCCAACTCGGTTCGGCGAGCAGTACTTC CASSPPNPTRFGEQYF
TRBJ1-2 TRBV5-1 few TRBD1 TGCGCCAGCAGCTTGGAGGGGGCGACCGGCTACACCTTC CASSLEGATGYTF
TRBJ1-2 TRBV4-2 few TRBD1 TGTGCCAGCAGCCAAAGGGGGCCAGGGTTTAACTATGGCTACACCTTC CASSQRGPGFNYGYTF
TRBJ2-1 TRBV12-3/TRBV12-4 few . TGTGCCAGCAGACCTCAGGGGCCTAATGAGCAGTTCTTC CASRPQGPNEQFF
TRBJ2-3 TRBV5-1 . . TGCGCCAGCAGCTTGCAGGGCAACACAGATACGCAGTATTTT CASSLQGNTDTQYF
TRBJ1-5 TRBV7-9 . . TGTGCCAGCAGCTTAGATTGGGTCAATCAGCCCCAGCATTTT CASSLDWVNQPQHF
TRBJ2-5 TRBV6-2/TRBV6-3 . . TGTGCCAGCAGCCCGGTAAAGGGTGTTACAGAGACCCAGTACTTC CASSPVKGVTETQYF
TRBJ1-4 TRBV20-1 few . TGCAGTGCTAGAGATACAGGTCTGGGGGAAAAACTGTTTTTT CSARDTGLGEKLFF
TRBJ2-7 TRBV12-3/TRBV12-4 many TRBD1 TGTGCCAGCAGCCAGGGACAGGGGAGGTACGAGCAGTACTTC CASSQGQGRYEQYF
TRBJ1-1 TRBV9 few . TGTGCCAGCAGCTCGGGACCGAACACTGAAGCTTTCTTT CASSSGPNTEAFF
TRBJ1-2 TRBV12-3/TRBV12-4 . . TGTGCCAGCAGTTTAGTGGCAGTAAAAAACTATGGCTACACCTTC CASSLVAVKNYGYTF
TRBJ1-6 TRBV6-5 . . TGTGCCAGCAGTTACAGGGCTTCACCCCTCCACTTT CASSYRASPLHF
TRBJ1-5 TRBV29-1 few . TGCAGCGTCTCCAATGGGGGAAGCAATCAGCCCCAGCATTTT CSVSNGGSNQPQHF
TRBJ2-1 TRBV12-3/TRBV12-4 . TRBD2 TGTGCCAGCAGTTTTGCTAGCGGGAAGTACAATGAGCAGTTCTTC CASSFASGKYNEQFF
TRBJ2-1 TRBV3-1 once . TGTGCCAGCAGCCAAGATTTAAACGAAAATGAGCAGTTCTTC CASSQDLNENEQFF
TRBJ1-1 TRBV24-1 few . TGTGCCACCAGAAGCGGGAAGGGATCAAGCGCTGAAGCTTTCTTT CATRSGKGSSAEAFF
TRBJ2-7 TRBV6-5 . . TGTGCCAGCAGTCCCTCAGGGAATTCCCTCTACGAGCAGTACTTC CASSPSGNSLYEQYF
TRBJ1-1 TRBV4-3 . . TGCGCCAGCAGCCGATCGACAGCCCTACGCACTGAAGCTTTCTTT CASSRSTALRTEAFF
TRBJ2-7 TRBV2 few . TGTGCCAGCAGTGAAGGGGCAGGGTTTTACGAGCAGTACTTC CASSEGAGFYEQYF
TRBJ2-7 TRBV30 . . TGTGCCTGGAGTGTACGGGCAGACTACGAGCAGTACTTC CAWSVRADYEQYF
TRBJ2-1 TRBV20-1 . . TGCAGTGCTAGAGCCTACAATGAGCAGTTCTTC CSARAYNEQFF
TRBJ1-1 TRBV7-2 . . TGTGCCAGCAGCTTACTAAGGGGAATGAACACTGAAGCTTTCTTT CASSLLRGMNTEAFF
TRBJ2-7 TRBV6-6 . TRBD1 TGTGCCAGCAGTTACCCAGACAGGGCCGACTACGAGCAGTACTTC CASSYPDRADYEQYF
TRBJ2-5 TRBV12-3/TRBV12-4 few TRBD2 TGTGCCAGCAGTCTACGGACTAGCGGACAAGAGACCCAGTACTTC CASSLRTSGQETQYF
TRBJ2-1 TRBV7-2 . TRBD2 TGTGCCAGCAGAAAAAGTCGACTAGCGGGATCCTACAATGAGCAGTTCTTC CASRKSRLAGSYNEQFF
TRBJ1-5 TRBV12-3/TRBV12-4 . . TGTGCCAGCAGCTCCGGGAGAGGGGATATGGGCAATCAGCCCCAGCATTTT CASSSGRGDMGNQPQHF
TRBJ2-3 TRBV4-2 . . TGTGCCAGCAGCCAAGAGTGGGGTATGGGCACAGATACGCAGTATTTT CASSQEWGMGTDTQYF
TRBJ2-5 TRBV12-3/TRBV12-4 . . TGTGCCAGCAGTTTATCTTGGGAGACCCAGTACTTC CASSLSWETQYF
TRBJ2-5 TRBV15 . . TGTGCCACCAGCAGAGATAGTCAAGAGACCCAGTACTTC CATSRDSQETQYF
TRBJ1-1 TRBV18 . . TGTGCCAGCTCACCCGCGGCAGGGGTGGGAGCTTTCTTT CASSPAAGVGAFF
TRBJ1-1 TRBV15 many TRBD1 TGTGCCACCAGCAGAGAAGGGGGCTTAGGGAACACTGAAGCTTTCTTT CATSREGGLGNTEAFF
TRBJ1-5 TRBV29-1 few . TGCAGCGTGGCGACGGGGGGAGGCAATCAGCCCCAGCATTTT CSVATGGGNQPQHF
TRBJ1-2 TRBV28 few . TGTGCCAGCACCACGACAGAGGGCTACACCTTC CASTTTEGYTF
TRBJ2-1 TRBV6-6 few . TGTGCCAGCAGTAACTACAGGGACAATGAGCAGTTCTTC CASSNYRDNEQFF
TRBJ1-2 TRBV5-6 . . TGTGCCAGCAGCTTGAGGGATCCTAACTATGGCTACACCTTC CASSLRDPNYGYTF
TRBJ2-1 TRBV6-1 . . TGTGCCAGCAGTGAACCGGCTATGGGCTCGGGGCAGTTCTTC CASSEPAMGSGQFF
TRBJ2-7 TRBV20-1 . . TGCAGTGCTGCCACCGGGAGCTTATACGAGCAGTACTTC CSAATGSLYEQYF
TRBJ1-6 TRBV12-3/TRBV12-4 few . TGTGCCAGCAGTGGAGGGGGCTCCTATAATTCACCCCTCCACTTT CASSGGGSYNSPLHF
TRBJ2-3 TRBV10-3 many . TGTGCCATCAGTGGGGCGGGAACGCAGTATTTT CAISGAGTQYF